This T cell receptor beta chain was captured by sequencing in a study of preoperative IRX-2 immunotherapy in early breast cancer. The protocol was immunoSEQ multiplex PCR, while the TCRdb copy is restricted to in-frame clones and leaves out a portion. Here the sample spans 30,000 or so clones, 82% being singletons. As for treatment: preoperative locoregional IRX-2 cytokine immunotherapy. Patients received preoperative, locoregional IRX-2 cytokine immunotherapy in a phase Ib study. Trimming shortened V by 6 bases and J by 4 bases, and 12 bases separated the two germline ends. Germline-derived CDR1 and CDR2 are LNHDA and SQIVND (reference sequence). There are 14 residues in the CDR3.

This chain joins TRBV19 and TRBJ1-4, with a weak D call TRBD1 (5 bases). The TCR sequence derives from a human donor with breast cancer. This material was obtained from a patient treated with IRX-2 immunotherapy. The CDR3 DNA reads as TGTGCCAGTAGCTTGGGACGGATTAATGAAAAACTGTTTTTT. Translation gives CASSLGRINEKLFF.